Here is one T cell receptor beta chain with its context. As yet, its antigen is unknown. The data originate from a study of PD-1 blockade in classical Hodgkin lymphoma. Whole-study results and caveats: Reported baseline diversity: healthy donors highest, relapsed/refractory patients lowest. Complete responders' diversity at baseline resembled that of newly diagnosed patients. Compared with baseline, CD4+ but not CD8+ TCR diversity had risen significantly by C4D1. Excluded were patients who started nivolumab under 1 year after ASCT, a group that had lower diversity.

The CDR3 sequence is 15 residues long. The V segment lost 6 bases and the J segment 4 bases; nucleotides outside the gene matches: 6. The germline CDR1 and CDR2 sequences are MNHNY and SVGAGI (reference sequence). Every patient had relapsed following autologous stem cell transplantation, and cohorts differed in brentuximab vedotin exposure. The data were produced by immunoSEQ multiplex PCR, yet TCRdb's version contains in-frame clones alone and is incomplete. The sample holds 50,000 to 65,000 clones, 85% to 95% seen once. This sample comprised peripheral blood mononuclear cells (PBMCs), obtained before the second cycle of nivolumab. This TCR came from a human donor with classical Hodgkin lymphoma. The chain links TRBV6-6 to TRBJ2-3; 11 bases align to TRBD2. CDR3 sequence reads: CASSLAGGRSDTQYF. CDR3 in DNA: TGTGCCAGCAGCCTAGCGGGAGGTCGATCAGATACGCAGTATTTT.